These 30 T cell receptor beta chains share one sample of origin, sequenced in a study of CD8+ T cells in alopecia areata. Sequencing used cDNA as its template, made by extracting RNA and reverse transcribing it. Repertoires were generated with immunoSEQ multiplex PCR, while TCRdb's copy carries only in-frame clones and drops some. The sample has more than 85,000 clones, about 40% seen once; the top ten hold 0.79%. The sample taken for sequencing was CD4+ T cells sorted from blood. The receptors originated from a human donor with alopecia areata.

There are a few counts of this clone. The chain has TRBV2 and TRBJ2-5, with D possibly matching TRBD1 (5 bases). Germline V gene sequence: CDR1 SNHLY, CDR2 FYNNEI. CDR3 size: 12 residues. V dropped 9 bases and J dropped 5 bases, with 13 bases sitting between them. As DNA, the CDR3 is TGTGCCAGGAGAGGCCCAGGGGAGACCCAGTACTTC. Translation gives CARRGPGETQYF.

This clone was detected only a few times. The chain combines TRBV2 with TRBJ2-5, with D hard to call. CDR3 size: 15 residues. The V and J ends lost 5 bases and 1 base respectively, with 14 bases between them. Germline CDR1 SNHLY, CDR2 FYNNEI. The DNA for the CDR3 is TGTGCCAGCAGTTCCTCAAGACTGGTCCAAGAGACCCAGTACTTC. Translation: CASSSSRLVQETQYF.

This chain joins TRBV29-1 and TRBJ2-5; D is possibly TRBD1 (6 bases). The V end was cut by 4 bases, the J end by 4 bases, with 16 bases between. There are 14 residues in the CDR3. From germline, CDR1 is SQVTM and CDR2 ANQGSEA. This chain's CDR3 is CSVVFPSRGETQYF. The CDR3 bases are TGCAGCGTTGTATTCCCGTCCAGGGGAGAGACCCAGTACTTC. The full variable domain, rest sourced from reference TRBV29-1 and TRBJ2-5, is SAVISQKPSRDICQRGTSLTIQCQVDSQVTMMFWYRQQPGQSLTLIATANQGSEATYESGFVIDKFPISRPNLTFSTLTVSNMSPEDSSIYLCSVVFPSRGETQYFGPGTRLLVL.

The chain links TRBV5-1 to TRBJ2-5; 11 bases match TRBD1. After removal of 4 bases from V and 8 bases from J, the junction contained 13 bases not matched to a gene. The CDR3 has 16 amino acids. CDR1 and CDR2 from the germline V gene are SGHRS and YFSETQ. In DNA, the CDR3 is TGCGCCAGCAGCAGAATTCAGCCGGGACAGGGGGACACCCAGTACTTC. It translates to CASSRIQPGQGDTQYF.

The table lists this clone with a few counts. The rearrangement uses TRBV29-1 and TRBJ2-7, with unresolved D. The CDR3 has 10 residues. V lost 4 bases to trimming and J lost 5 bases, with 6 bases between them. CDR1 and CDR2 from the germline V gene are SQVTM and ANQGSEA. CDR3 DNA sequence: TGCAGCGTTGGAGGACACGAGCAGTACTTC. Its translation: CSVGGHEQYF.

The rearrangement uses TRBV28 and TRBJ2-5, with D maybe TRBD2 (5 bases). This CDR3 contains 14 residues. Germline V CDR1 and CDR2: MDHEN, SYDVKM. Deletions cut 5 bases from V and 7 bases from J, with 17 bases between. CDR3 coding DNA: TGTGCCAGCAGTCTTCACGGGAACGAGGGGACCCAGTACTTC. Translated, it gives CASSLHGNEGTQYF.

The gene calls are TRBV12-5 and TRBJ2-3; no firm D call. The CDR3 loop spans 12 amino acids. In germline, CDR1 is LGHNT, CDR2 FRNRAP. With 8 bases removed from V and 0 bases from J, the gap between germline ends came to 6 bases. In nucleotides, the CDR3 is TGTGCTAGTTCGGGTAGCACAGATACGCAGTATTTT. This translates into CASSGSTDTQYF.

V gene TRBV25-1 combines with J gene TRBJ2-1, with 8 bases identical to TRBD2. From germline, CDR1 is MGHDK and CDR2 SYGVNS. Trimming removed 5 bases from V and 9 bases from J; junction bases left unmatched: 12. This CDR3 is built from 15 residues. As DNA, the CDR3 is TGTGCCAGCAGTCCAGGACTAGCCCTCTCGCTTGAGCAGTTCTTC. This encodes CASSPGLALSLEQFF.

The chain combines TRBV9 with TRBJ2-2; TRBD2 is a possible D gene (6 bases). Trimming removed 0 bases from V and 1 base from J, with 7 bases in between. From germline, CDR1 is SGDLS and CDR2 YYNGEE. The CDR3 length is 15 residues. In DNA form, the CDR3 reads TGTGCCAGCAGCGTAGGGGGACTGAACACCGGGGAGCTGTTTTTT. It translates to CASSVGGLNTGELFF.

The rearrangement uses TRBV23-1 and TRBJ1-6; the match to TRBD1 covers 8 bases. Being an ORF, TRBV23-1 has a function that is uncertain. The CDR3 sequence is 15 residues long. The ends lost 2 bases at V and 10 bases at J; junction bases unmatched: 7. The CDR3 DNA reads as TGCGCCAGCAGTCAAGACAGGGGCCGAAGATCACCCCTCCACTTT. Its translation is CASSQDRGRRSPLHF.

This clone was observed a handful of times. V and J are TRBV29-1 and TRBJ2-7; the D is unclear. The CDR3 consists of 11 residues. CDR1 and CDR2 (germline): SQVTM, ANQGSEA. The germline V and J ends were trimmed by 6 bases and 3 bases, with 9 bases remaining between them. DNA for the CDR3: TGCAGCGTGATTGGCAGCTACGAGCAGTACTTC. It yields the protein CSVIGSYEQYF.

This clone came up a few times. V and J are TRBV29-1 and TRBJ2-1; 9 bases fit TRBD1. The V and J ends lost 7 bases and 6 bases, in that order; junction bases with no gene match: 7. In germline, CDR1 is SQVTM, CDR2 ANQGSEA. The CDR3 sequence is 13 residues long. This chain's CDR3 is CSERTGESNEQFF. The CDR3 nucleotides read TGCAGCGAAAGGACAGGGGAATCCAATGAGCAGTTCTTC.

Relative to its sample, this clone is medium-sized. The genes are TRBV18 and TRBJ1-1; D ambiguous. Trimming left V 2 bases short and J 0 bases short, with 13 bases between. This CDR3 has 16 amino acids. The germline CDR1 and CDR2 sequences are KGHSH and LQKENI. DNA for the CDR3: TGTGCCAGCTCACCAAGAACACAGAGTTTGAACACTGAAGCTTTCTTT. As protein: CASSPRTQSLNTEAFF.

A few counts support this clone. The chain joins TRBV29-1 to TRBJ2-3, with D perhaps TRBD1 (6 bases). The V gene's germline CDR1 is SQVTM and CDR2 ANQGSEA. Trimming shortened V by 8 bases and J by 6 bases, and 15 bases separated the two germline ends. This CDR3 is 12 amino acids long. CDR3 nucleotide sequence: TGCAGCTGGGAGTCAGGGGTGGATACGCAGTATTTT. The encoded protein is CSWESGVDTQYF.

The chain joins TRBV7-2 to TRBJ2-3, with D unclear. This CDR3 contains 16 residues. V lost 1 base to trimming and J lost 1 base, with 12 bases between them. In germline, CDR1 is SGHTA, CDR2 FQGNSA. CDR3 coding DNA: TGTGCCAGCAGCTTAGGTGAAGGACCGGGCACAGATACGCAGTATTTT. Residues: CASSLGEGPGTDTQYF.

This clone appeared a few times. V usage is TRBV29-1 and J usage is TRBJ1-1, with D perhaps TRBD1 (5 bases). The CDR3 covers 13 residues. V dropped 3 bases and J dropped 6 bases, with 14 bases sitting between them. Looked up from germline, CDR1 is SQVTM and CDR2 is ANQGSEA. The CDR3 bases are TGCAGCGTTGATCCAGGGCAAGGAGCTGAAGCTTTCTTT. Translated: CSVDPGQGAEAFF.

This sequence joins TRBV4-2 and TRBJ2-3; D gene ambiguous. CDR3 length equals 13 residues. Germline CDR1 reads LGHNA; CDR2 reads YNFKEQ. Trimming stripped 2 bases from V and 0 bases from J, with 3 bases between. CDR3 residues: CASSQQSTDTQYF. The CDR3 DNA is TGTGCCAGCAGCCAACAAAGCACAGATACGCAGTATTTT.

The chain links TRBV29-1 to TRBJ2-7; 10 bases align to TRBD2. The germline V gene has CDR1 SQVTM and CDR2 ANQGSEA. The V segment lost 8 bases and the J segment 7 bases; nucleotides outside the gene matches: 11. The CDR3 is 13 amino acids. This chain's CDR3 is CSHTLAGGGEQYF. CDR3 in DNA: TGCAGCCATACCTTAGCGGGAGGAGGTGAGCAGTACTTC.

This chain connects TRBV30 to TRBJ2-1; TRBD2 matches at 9 bases. Losses at the gene ends were 2 bases for V and 4 bases for J; bases not matched to a gene: 3. Germline-derived CDR1 and CDR2 are GTSNPN and SVGIG (reference sequence). This CDR3 has 14 residues. In DNA, the CDR3 is TGTGCCTGGAGTCCTAGCGGGATTTACAATGAGCAGTTCTTC. As protein: CAWSPSGIYNEQFF.

The chain recombines TRBV28 with TRBJ2-1, with D possibly matching TRBD2 (5 bases). Germline values: CDR1 MDHEN, CDR2 SYDVKM. V was shortened by 7 bases and J by 4 bases, with 14 bases between the two germline ends. CDR3 size: 14 residues. CDR3 residues: CASNEGLVYNEQFF. The DNA for the CDR3 is TGTGCCAGCAACGAGGGTTTGGTGTACAATGAGCAGTTCTTC.

This clone was seen only a few times. The chain employs TRBV7-9 and TRBJ2-7; a weak D match, TRBD1 (7 bases). Germline CDR1 is SEHNR and CDR2 is FQNEAQ (reference sequence). CDR3 size: 15 residues. V lost 5 bases, J lost 1 base, and 15 bases lay in between. For the CDR3, the DNA is TGTGCCAGCAGCACCGTGACAGGGAGGTCCTACGAGCAGTACTTC. Its translation: CASSTVTGRSYEQYF.

The gene calls are TRBV10-3 and TRBJ1-2; TRBD1 matches 9 bases. CDR1 is ENHRY and CDR2 is SYGVKD in the germline V gene. This CDR3 contains 13 residues. V shed 8 bases, J shed 7 bases, and the junction held 8 bases outside the gene matches. The CDR3 DNA sequence: TGTGCCATCGGGCCGGGACAGGGAGTTGGCTACACCTTC. Protein sequence: CAIGPGQGVGYTF.

Written as DNA, the CDR3 is TGTGCCAGCGGGGGGTTCAACGAGCAGTACTTC. Protein sequence: CASGGFNEQYF. The genes are TRBV2 and TRBJ2-7, with D perhaps matching TRBD2 (6 bases). This CDR3 spans 11 amino acids. V gave up 8 bases and J gave up 5 bases, with 10 bases separating them. Germline CDR1 and CDR2: SNHLY and FYNNEI.

This chain uses TRBV29-1 with TRBJ2-1, with a possible D match to TRBD1 (6 bases). CDR1 and CDR2 from the germline V gene are SQVTM and ANQGSEA. Trimming left V 3 bases short and J 7 bases short, with 13 bases between. The CDR3 loop spans 13 amino acids. In DNA, the CDR3 is TGCAGCGTTGAGTTGGGGGCAGGGAATGAGCAGTTCTTC. It codes for CSVELGAGNEQFF.

This clone was recorded a few times. V and J are TRBV29-1 and TRBJ2-3, with TRBD1 identical over 7 bases. Looked up from germline, CDR1 is SQVTM and CDR2 is ANQGSEA. The V gene end was trimmed by 7 bases and the J gene end by 3 bases; junction bases not matched to a gene: 10. This CDR3 region has 14 residues. CDR3 region: CSAGKGQRTDTQYF. In DNA form, the CDR3 reads TGCAGCGCCGGAAAGGGACAGAGAACAGATACGCAGTATTTT.

This clone appeared a few times. J is TRBJ2-2 and V is TRBV29-1; D is undetermined. V was pared by 7 bases and J by 10 bases, with 19 bases between. CDR3 length equals 13 residues. Germline V gene lookup returns CDR1 SQVTM and CDR2 ANQGSEA. CDR3 sequence (DNA): TGCAGCGCTTTAGCTCAACCACTCGCGGAGCTGTTTTTT. Translation gives CSALAQPLAELFF.

This chain links TRBV2 with TRBJ2-7; no reliable D call. The CDR3 runs 12 residues. Looked up from germline, CDR1 is SNHLY and CDR2 is FYNNEI. With 7 bases removed from V and 6 bases from J, the gap between germline ends came to 13 bases. CDR3 loop: CASTRQVGEQYF. The CDR3 DNA follows: TGTGCCAGCACTCGTCAGGTGGGCGAGCAGTACTTC.

This rearrangement joins TRBV4-2 to TRBJ2-5, with D maybe TRBD2 (6 bases). Trimming cost V 3 bases and J 2 bases, with 7 bases left between them. The CDR3 extends over 13 amino acids. Germline V gene sequence: CDR1 LGHNA, CDR2 YNFKEQ. The CDR3 loop reads CASSQTSQETQYF. DNA of the CDR3: TGTGCCAGCAGCCAGACTAGTCAAGAGACCCAGTACTTC.

V and J are TRBV29-1 and TRBJ1-1; D gene uncertain. Trimming cost V 4 bases and J 0 bases, with 12 bases left between them. The CDR3 contains 14 residues. The germline V gene encodes CDR1 SQVTM and CDR2 ANQGSEA. The CDR3 DNA is TGCAGCGTTGCTTTCAGGCTAATGAACACTGAAGCTTTCTTT. Translated: CSVAFRLMNTEAFF.

This clone was counted between two and nine times. The rearrangement joins TRBV5-1 to TRBJ1-5, with TRBD1 identical over 9 bases. CDR1 is SGHRS and CDR2 is YFSETQ in the germline V gene. The CDR3 contains 15 residues. Trimming took 7 bases from V and 4 from J; bases not matched to a gene: 9. The CDR3 spells CASRSDDRGNQPQHF. For the CDR3, the DNA is TGCGCCAGCCGATCCGATGACAGGGGGAATCAGCCCCAGCATTTT.